These 21 T cell receptor beta chains originate from one sample sequenced in a study of Tregs in tolerant kidney transplant recipients. Sequencing was performed with immunoSEQ multiplex PCR; in TCRdb, only in-frame clones are kept and a portion is missing. This sample contains about 52,000 clones. Source: CD4+ T cells from blood, taken before the transplant. Receptor source: a human donor who received a combined kidney and bone marrow transplant.

With regard to this clone: The read terminates 3 residues before the CDR3 end, so the remaining end is supplied by the germline J gene. The J gene is TRBJ2-7, the V gene TRBV7-9, with 8 bases matching TRBD1. The V segment lost 2 bases and the J segment 0 bases; nucleotides outside the gene matches: 3. Germline lookup yields CDR1 SEHNR and CDR2 FQNEAQ (reference sequence). CDR3 size: 15 residues. CDR3 residues: CASSLYDRGSYEQYF. The DNA read from the CDR3 is TGTGCCAGCAGCTTATACGACAGGGGCTCCTACGAG.

Points on this clone: Sequencing ends 3 residues short of the CDR3 end; the germline J gene provides the rest. The chain recombines TRBV20-1 with TRBJ2-3, with 7 bases that match TRBD2. With V trimmed by 6 bases and J by 0 bases, 9 bases remained unmatched. This CDR3 has 15 amino acids. CDR1 and CDR2 (germline): DFQATT, SNEGSKA (reference sequence). CDR3: CSAKGLWGSTDTQYF. The CDR3 bases that were read are TGCAGTGCCAAGGGACTATGGGGTAGCACAGATACG.

A note on this clone: The read halts 3 residues ahead of the CDR3 end, with the missing end drawn from the germline J gene. This sequence joins TRBV6-1 and TRBJ2-7, with D unclear. V lost 4 bases and J 1 base, leaving 2 bases between the germline ends. The CDR3 has 11 residues. Germline values: CDR1 MNHNS, CDR2 SASEGT. The CDR3 sequence is CASSASYEQYF. CDR3 DNA, as far as it was read: TGTGCCAGCAGTGCGTCCTACGAG.

The CDR3 loop reads CASSLINRETTYNSPLHF. CDR3 bases read: TGTGCCAGCAGCTTAATTAACAGGGAAACAACCTATAATTCACCC. V gene TRBV7-7 combines with J gene TRBJ1-6, with D maybe TRBD1 (6 bases). The read ends 3 residues early relative to the CDR3; the germline J gene fills the gap. This CDR3 spans 18 amino acids. The germline V and J ends were trimmed by 2 bases and 2 bases, with 16 bases remaining between them. From germline, CDR1 is SSHAT and CDR2 FNYEAQ (reference sequence).

Worth noting for this clone: The read terminates 3 residues before the CDR3 end, so the remaining end is supplied by the germline J gene. The chain has TRBV5-1 and TRBJ2-3, with 8 bases aligning to TRBD2. Germline values: CDR1 SGHRS, CDR2 YFSETQ. The CDR3 is 15 residues long. Losses at the gene ends were 3 bases for V and 5 bases for J; bases not matched to a gene: 8. CDR3 bases read: TGCGCCAGCAGCTCATTGGGGCTAGCGGGAGATACG. It codes for CASSSLGLAGDT. The full-length CDR3 reads as CASSSLGLAGDTQYF.

Notes on this clone: The read falls 3 residues short of the CDR3 end, and the missing part is taken from the germline J gene. The gene calls are TRBV5-6 and TRBJ2-7, with 9 bases matching TRBD1. Germline V gene data show CDR1 as SGHDT and CDR2 as YYEEEE. The CDR3 contains 14 residues. V gave up 6 bases and J gave up 2 bases; unmatched junction bases: 6. Incomplete CDR3 DNA: TGTGCCAGCATTCGGACAGGGGTCCCCTACGAG. Protein product: CASIRTGVPYE. The entire CDR3 protein is CASIRTGVPYEQYF.

Comments on this clone: The read falls 3 residues short of the CDR3 end, and the missing part is taken from the germline J gene. The chain has TRBV2 and TRBJ2-5, with D possibly matching TRBD1 (6 bases). CDR1 is SNHLY and CDR2 is FYNNEI in the germline V gene. The CDR3 is 13 amino acids. The germline V and J ends were trimmed by 7 bases and 2 bases, with 11 bases remaining between them. The CDR3 spells CASNRDTQETQYF. Partial CDR3 DNA: TGTGCCAGCAACCGGGACACTCAAGAGACC.

Notes on this clone: The read ends 3 residues early relative to the CDR3; the germline J gene fills the gap. The J gene is TRBJ2-7, the V gene TRBV2, with 9 bases matching TRBD2. Germline V gene sequence: CDR1 SNHLY, CDR2 FYNNEI. After removal of 4 bases from V and 3 bases from J, the junction contained 4 bases not matched to a gene. The CDR3 totals 14 residues. The CDR3 spells CASSGLAVYYEQYF. The DNA read from the CDR3 is TGTGCCAGCAGTGGACTAGCGGTATACTACGAG.

Regarding this clone: The DNA ends 3 residues before the CDR3 does, and the rest of the CDR3 is filled in from the germline J gene. The V call is TRBV7-2, the J call TRBJ2-3; maybe TRBD1 (5 bases). Germline V gene data show CDR1 as SGHTA and CDR2 as FQGNSA. This CDR3 is 14 amino acids long. V dropped 5 bases and J dropped 6 bases, with 15 bases sitting between them. This CDR3 is CASSTGVLGDTQYF. The CDR3 bases that were read are TGTGCCAGCAGCACAGGAGTGTTGGGGGATACG.

On this clone: The read terminates 3 residues before the CDR3 end, so the remaining end is supplied by the germline J gene. V usage is TRBV5-5 and J usage is TRBJ2-2; D gene uncertain. The germline V gene has CDR1 SGHKS and CDR2 YYEKEE (reference sequence). The CDR3 runs 14 residues. V shed 0 bases and J shed 6 bases, with 9 bases lying between them. The covered CDR3 bases are TGTGCCAGCAGCTTGGCCCCTCCGGCCGGGGAG. This codes for CASSLAPPAGE. The full CDR3 reads CASSLAPPAGELFF.

Details on this clone: Coverage ceases 3 residues before the CDR3 finishes, and the germline J gene fills in the end. The gene calls are TRBV6-1 and TRBJ1-1; weak D call: TRBD1 (6 bases). This CDR3 is built from 15 residues. The V end was cut by 6 bases, the J end by 0 bases, with 14 bases between. The germline V gene has CDR1 MNHNS and CDR2 SASEGT. CDR3 sequence reads: CASREPGAMNTEAFF. The sequenced CDR3 bases are TGTGCCAGCAGGGAACCAGGGGCGATGAACACTGAA.

Worth noting for this clone: The sequence runs out 3 residues before the end of the CDR3; the remainder is reconstructed from the germline J gene. J is TRBJ2-1 and V is TRBV6-1; 9 nucleotides align to TRBD1. V was clipped by 4 bases and J by 6 bases; unmatched bases: 10. The CDR3 has 16 residues. The germline V gene encodes CDR1 MNHNS and CDR2 SASEGT. The CDR3 bases that were read are TGTGCCAGCAGTGGGAGCGGGACAGGGTTTGTCAATGAG. This encodes CASSGSGTGFVNE. The entire CDR3 protein reads CASSGSGTGFVNEQFF.

About this clone itself: The read terminates 3 residues ahead of where the CDR3 ends, so the germline J gene completes it. This chain uses TRBV5-1 with TRBJ2-2, with a tentative D call TRBD1 (5 bases). Germline CDR1 reads SGHRS; CDR2 reads YFSETQ. The CDR3 length is 14 residues. Trimming removed 4 bases from V and 5 bases from J, with 12 bases in between. The CDR3 spells CASSRQTETGELFF. CDR3 DNA (partial): TGCGCCAGCAGCCGACAGACCGAAACCGGGGAG.

With respect to this clone: Read data end 3 residues before the CDR3 end; the end is taken from the germline J gene. The genes are TRBV30 and TRBJ2-7; 9 positions agree with TRBD2. V shed 2 bases, J shed 4 bases, and the junction held 12 bases outside the gene matches. This CDR3 region has 16 residues. The germline CDR1 and CDR2 sequences are GTSNPN and SVGIG (reference sequence). The DNA read from the CDR3 is TGTGCCTGGAGTCGGTCCCCTCCTAGCGGGACATACGAG. Its protein product is CAWSRSPPSGTYE. The CDR3 reads in full as CAWSRSPPSGTYEQYF.

The CDR3 is CASSPGQIQETQYF. The DNA read from the CDR3 is TGTGCCAGCAGCCCAGGACAGATCCAAGAGACC. The genes are TRBV7-9 and TRBJ2-5; tentative D call: TRBD1 (6 bases). The CDR3 is cut off 3 residues early in the read; its end comes from the germline J gene. Germline CDR1 is SEHNR and CDR2 is FQNEAQ (reference sequence). V was trimmed by 5 bases and J by 1 base, leaving 11 bases between them. The CDR3 length is 14 residues.

Notes on this clone: With the read ending 3 residues before the CDR3 end, the germline J gene is used to fill in that end. The V call is TRBV29-1, the J call TRBJ1-2; D uncertain. With 1 base removed from V and 4 bases from J, the gap between germline ends came to 7 bases. Germline CDR1 and CDR2: SQVTM and ANQGSEA. The CDR3 has 12 residues. The CDR3 protein is CSVEGGSYGYTF. CDR3 DNA, as far as it was read: TGCAGCGTTGAAGGCGGCAGCTATGGC.

A word on this clone: The read terminates 3 residues ahead of where the CDR3 ends, so the germline J gene completes it. V usage is TRBV18 and J usage is TRBJ1-6, with D tentatively TRBD1 (6 bases). The CDR3 totals 15 residues. Germline assignment: CDR1 KGHSH and CDR2 LQKENI. Trimming stripped 4 bases from V and 11 bases from J, with 18 bases between. The CDR3 DNA, read in part, is TGTGCCAGCTCACTTGGGGGAGGACAGACTACACCC. It specifies CASSLGGGQTTP. The CDR3, in full, reads CASSLGGGQTTPLHF. Variable domain in full (rest from reference TRBV18 and TRBJ1-6): NAGVMQNPRHLVRRRGQEARLRCSPMKGHSHVYWYRQLPEEGLKFMVYLQKENIIDESGMPKERFSAEFPKEGPSILRIQQVVRGDSAAYFCASSLGGGQTTPLHFGNGTRLTVT.

With respect to this clone: With the read ending 3 residues before the CDR3 end, the germline J gene is used to fill in that end. J is TRBJ2-6 and V is TRBV30, with D possibly matching TRBD1 (6 bases). Germline V gives CDR1 GTSNPN, CDR2 SVGIG (reference sequence). V was shortened by 1 base and J by 2 bases, with 9 bases between the two germline ends. The CDR3 consists of 15 residues. CDR3 sequence reads: CAWSGQETGANVLTF. The covered CDR3 bases are TGTGCCTGGAGTGGACAGGAGACTGGGGCCAACGTC.

With regard to this clone: The read stops 3 residues short of the end of the CDR3; the missing end is completed from the germline J gene. This sequence joins TRBV7-8 and TRBJ2-5; 11 nucleotides align to TRBD2. Germline CDR1 is SGHVS and CDR2 is FQNEAQ. This CDR3 contains 18 residues. Trimming removed 5 bases from V and 3 bases from J; junction bases left unmatched: 14. The part of the CDR3 DNA that was read is TGTGCCAGCAGCCGGGGGGTCACTAGCGGGAGCTTGAAAGAGACC. Amino acid sequence: CASSRGVTSGSLKET. The entire CDR3 is CASSRGVTSGSLKETQYF.

As regards this clone: The CDR3 goes on 3 residues after the read ends, and that part is filled in from the germline J gene. This chain uses TRBV7-7 with TRBJ2-3; 9 bases fit TRBD1. The CDR3 consists of 14 residues. The germline V gene encodes CDR1 SSHAT and CDR2 FNYEAQ (reference sequence). V was pared by 6 bases and J by 5 bases, with 6 bases of the junction left unmatched. The chain's CDR3 is CASSRDRVGDTQYF. The covered CDR3 bases are TGTGCCAGCAGTCGGGACAGGGTTGGAGATACG. The full variable domain, completed using reference TRBV7-7 and TRBJ2-3, is GAGVSQSPRYKVTKRGQDVTLRCDPISSHATLYWYQQALGQGPEFLTYFNYEAQPDKSGLPSDRFSAERPEGSISTLTIQRTEQRDSAMYRCASSRDRVGDTQYFGPGTRLTVL.

Concerning this clone: The CDR3 end falls 3 residues outside the read, so it is completed with the germline J gene. The chain uses TRBV20-1 and TRBJ2-5, with 10 positions matching TRBD2. Germline lookup yields CDR1 DFQATT and CDR2 SNEGSKA (reference sequence). CDR3 length: 14 residues. V dropped 4 bases and J dropped 1; count of bases not matched to a gene: 3. CDR3 DNA, as far as it was read: TGCAGTGCTAATAGCGGGAGGATCCAAGAGACC. Its translation: CSANSGRIQET. The complete CDR3 reads CSANSGRIQETQYF.